This T cell receptor (beta chain) emerged from a study of CD8 T cells in Susac syndrome. Germline-derived CDR1 and CDR2 are SEHNR and FQNEAQ (reference sequence). V was shortened by 2 bases and J by 4 bases, with 8 bases between the two germline ends. The CDR3 contains 13 residues. CD8+ and CD4+ T cells circulating in blood were sequenced for TCR beta. Reverse transcription of 0.5 to 1 ug RNA was performed with random hexamers. Amplification of TCR beta CDR3 spanned 54 Vbeta and 13 Jbeta via immunoSEQ multiplex PCR. TCRdb reprocessed the immunoSEQ multiplex PCR reads via MiXCR and lists one record per CDR3 protein. Of hundreds of thousands of distinct CDR3 sequences listed, around 89% were seen once; the top ten hold roughly 0.2%. The study, taken as a whole, reports: Regarding the TCR sequencing and HLA analysis, the study admitted that a relatively small number of individuals were involved.

As concerns this clonotype: Its target is unknown.

What was sequenced was CD8+ T cells from PBMCs. The source is a human donor with multiple sclerosis. The chain has TRBV7-9 and TRBJ1-2; no firm D call. The CDR3 DNA follows: TGTGCCAGCAGCTTACAACAGATCTATGGCTACACCTTC. This translates into CASSLQQIYGYTF.